Below, 31 T cell receptor beta chains from the same sample are listed, as sequenced in a study of metastatic and nonmetastatic thyroid tumors. All patients reached thyroid surgery having received no treatment beforehand. From the PCR reads, TCRdb re-called clones with MiXCR. The sample holds around 32,000 clones, roughly 6.8% seen once. The sequenced sample was blood. These receptors were taken from a female donor with papillary thyroid cancer or a benign thyroid nodule (not recorded which). Some clones in this sample may be carry-over from other donors' samples.

As to this clone: A read error may account for a junction end that differs from germline. The J gene is TRBJ2-3, the V gene TRBV7-9; the match to TRBD2 covers 9 bases. There are 14 residues in the CDR3. CDR1 and CDR2 (germline): SEHNR, FQNEAQ (reference sequence). The CDR3: CASSIGTSKDTQYF. CDR3 in DNA: TGTGCCAGCAGCATCGGGACTAGCAAAGATACGCAGTATTTT.

This clone was observed many times. V usage is TRBV4-2 and J usage is TRBJ2-1; D possibly matches TRBD1 or TRBD2 (6 bases each). This CDR3 comprises 15 residues. Between the trimmed V and J ends, which lost 4 bases and 5 bases, there was a span of 15 bases. The V gene's germline CDR1 is LGHNA and CDR2 YNFKEQ. CDR3 loop: CASSLQMGGNNEQFF. The DNA for the CDR3 is TGTGCCAGCAGCCTTCAGATGGGGGGCAACAATGAGCAGTTCTTC.

This clone was observed at least ten times. The gene calls are TRBV6-2 or TRBV6-3 and TRBJ1-2; D not resolved. The CDR3 extends over 13 amino acids. Germline CDR1 and CDR2: MNHEY and SVGEGT. V lost 4 bases and J lost 2, with 8 bases in between. DNA of the CDR3: TGTGCCAGCAGTTCCGGACGGAACTATGGCTACACCTTC. It is translated as CASSSGRNYGYTF.

Many counts were recorded for this clone. The chain couples TRBV19 to TRBJ1-2, with D possibly being TRBD1 (5 bases). Germline CDR1 is LNHDA and CDR2 is SQIVND (reference sequence). The CDR3 is made up of 14 amino acids. Trimming shortened V by 5 bases and J by 0 bases, and 10 bases separated the two germline ends. The CDR3 spells CASSRDSPNYGYTF. The CDR3 region has the DNA TGTGCCAGTAGTCGCGACAGCCCTAACTATGGCTACACCTTC.

This clone was counted ten times or more. The CDR3 region is CSVPNVERVNNEQFF. CDR3 sequence (DNA): TGCAGCGTTCCCAACGTTGAAAGAGTTAACAATGAGCAGTTCTTC. The chain carries TRBV29-1 and TRBJ2-1; no definite D call. Trimming cost V 5 bases and J 5 bases, with 19 bases left between them. CDR1 is SQVTM and CDR2 is ANQGSEA in the germline V gene. CDR3 length equals 15 residues.

This clone showed up many times. The V and J genes are TRBV7-2 and TRBJ2-3, with 12 bases that match TRBD2. The CDR3 is 16 residues long. V lost 1 base to trimming and J lost 1 base; unmatched junction nucleotides: 0. CDR1 is SGHTA, CDR2 FQGNSA, per germline. The CDR3 region has the DNA TGTGCCAGCAGCTTAGGGACTAGCGGGGGCACAGATACGCAGTATTTT. Its translation: CASSLGTSGGTDTQYF.

This clone has ten or more counts. The rearrangement uses TRBV6-1 and TRBJ2-4; possible D gene TRBD2, 5 bases. Deletions cut 5 bases from V and 3 bases from J, with 14 bases between. Germline loops: CDR1 MNHNS, CDR2 SASEGT. The CDR3 is 15 amino acids. CDR3: CASSTPRAVKNIQYF. The CDR3 region has the DNA TGTGCCAGCAGTACCCCGAGGGCGGTCAAAAACATTCAGTACTTC.

The chain combines TRBV9 with TRBJ1-4; possibly TRBD1 for D (5 bases). Trimming shortened V by 4 bases and J by 0 bases, and 22 bases separated the two germline ends. The germline V gene encodes CDR1 SGDLS and CDR2 YYNGEE. The CDR3 length is 19 residues. CDR3 coding DNA: TGTGCCAGCAGCTTACCTGGCGCGGGGACGTTTTCAACTAATGAAAAACTGTTTTTT. It yields the protein CASSLPGAGTFSTNEKLFF.

This clone was seen a handful of times. This may be a read error, as it is one base from a much larger clone. Other DNA sequences in the sample encode the same CDR3. The rearrangement joins TRBV7-9 to TRBJ2-5, with D perhaps TRBD1 or TRBD2 (5 bases each). The CDR3 runs 12 residues. Germline lookup yields CDR1 SEHNR and CDR2 FQNEAQ (reference sequence). CDR3 protein: CASSILMGTQYF. CDR3 nucleotide sequence: TGTGCCAGCAGCATACTCATGGGGACCCAATACTTC.

As regards this clone: One base away lies a much larger clone, so this may be a sequencing read error. At the DNA level, this CDR3 is encoded by other sequences in the same sample as well. V and J are TRBV7-3 and TRBJ2-2; the D is unclear. The CDR3 is 13 amino acids. Germline-derived CDR1 and CDR2 are SGHTA and FQGTGA. Trimming removed 0 bases from V and 8 bases from J, with 7 bases in between. This CDR3 is CASSLTSPGELFF. CDR3 bases: TGTGCCAGCAGCTTAACATCGCCAGGGGAGCTGTTTTTT.

There are many counts of this clone. The CDR3 protein is CASSESGGAGRRNEKLFF. CDR3 nucleotide sequence: TGTGCCAGCAGTGAATCTGGGGGCGCCGGTCGACGAAATGAAAAACTGTTTTTT. This chain connects TRBV25-1 to TRBJ1-4; a possible D gene is TRBD1 (6 bases). Germline-derived CDR1 and CDR2 are MGHDK and SYGVNS. CDR3 length: 18 residues. V lost 1 base and J 5 bases, leaving 20 bases between the germline ends.

This clone was recorded at least ten times. The V and J genes are TRBV3-1 and TRBJ1-2; 7 positions agree with TRBD1. There are 17 residues in the CDR3. Germline V lookup: CDR1 LGHDT, CDR2 YNNKEL (reference sequence). The V gene end was trimmed by 4 bases and the J gene end by 1 base; junction bases not matched to a gene: 12. The CDR3 is CASSPRGQYADNYGYTF. The CDR3 coding sequence is TGTGCCAGCAGCCCCCGGGGACAGTACGCCGATAACTATGGCTACACCTTC.

Comment on this clone: A much larger clone is a single base away; this may be a read error. The V and J genes are TRBV10-2 and TRBJ2-5; 12 bases match TRBD2. The CDR3 has 17 residues. Looked up from germline, CDR1 is WSHSY and CDR2 is SAAADI. The DNA for the CDR3 is TGCGCCAGCAGAACCGGACTAGCGGGGAGTAGCCAAGAGACCAAGTACTTC. Translation: CASRTGLAGSSQETKYF.

This clone was counted between two and nine times. The rearrangement joins TRBV2 to TRBJ2-1, with 7 bases that match TRBD2. The CDR3 covers 15 residues. Germline lookup yields CDR1 SNHLY and CDR2 FYNNEI. V shed 10 bases, J shed 4 bases, and the junction held 13 bases outside the gene matches. The CDR3 DNA sequence: TGTGCCACCATGAAGGGAGGGAGTAGGTACAATGAGCAGTTCTTC. Translation: CATMKGGSRYNEQFF.

Regarding this clone: A much larger clone lies a single base off, so this may be a read error. CDR3 nucleotides: TGTGCCAGCAGCCAAGATTGGCAGAACAATGAGCGGTTCTTC. Its protein is CASSQDWQNNERFF. The V and J genes are TRBV4-2 and TRBJ2-1, with D unresolved. CDR3 size: 14 residues. Germline assignment: CDR1 LGHNA and CDR2 YNFKEQ.

There are many counts of this clone. The junction does not match germline at one end; this may be a read error. The V gene is TRBV5-1, the J gene TRBJ2-3, with D perhaps TRBD1 or TRBD2 (7 bases each). The germline V gene encodes CDR1 SGHRS and CDR2 YFSETQ. The CDR3 length is 16 residues. The CDR3 region is CASSLPAGQSTNTQYF. Written as DNA, the CDR3 is TGCGCCAGCAGCTTGCCAGCGGGACAGTCCACAAATACGCAGTATTTT.

The sample holds many counts of this clone. V is TRBV7-9 and J is TRBJ2-2, with D possibly matching TRBD2 (5 bases). The length of the CDR3 is 14 residues. V lost 2 bases to trimming and J lost 6 bases, with 10 bases between them. Germline loops: CDR1 SEHNR, CDR2 FQNEAQ (reference sequence). The CDR3 spells CASSLKSEAGELFF. The CDR3 nucleotides are TGTGCCAGCAGCTTAAAGTCGGAGGCCGGGGAGCTGTTTTTT. The whole variable domain, remainder taken from reference TRBV7-9 and TRBJ2-2, is DTGVSQNPRHKITKRGQNVTFRCDPISEHNRLYWYRQTLGQGPEFLTYFQNEAQLEKSRLLSDRFSAERPKGSFSTLEIQRTEQGDSAMYLCASSLKSEAGELFFGEGSRLTVL.

This clone was counted many times. This chain links TRBV20-1 with TRBJ1-1; 8 bases agree with TRBD1. CDR1 is DFQATT, CDR2 SNEGSKA, per germline (reference sequence). Trimming cost V 5 bases and J 2 bases; bases outside gene matches: 7. CDR3 length: 14 residues. In nucleotides, the CDR3 is TGCAGTGCTTGGGACAGGCGGGTCAACACTGAAGCTTTCTTT. It encodes CSAWDRRVNTEAFF.

This clone was counted ten times or more. The chain recombines TRBV4-1 with TRBJ2-1; D is uncertain. V was clipped by 1 base and J by 10 bases, with 5 bases between them. This CDR3 comprises 11 residues. CDR1 is MGHRA, CDR2 YSYEKL, per germline. CDR3 DNA: TGCGCCAGCAGCCAAGCTAAAGAGCAGTTCTTC. Its protein is CASSQAKEQFF.

This clone was detected many times. The chain combines TRBV6-1 with TRBJ2-5, with TRBD1 matching over 8 bases. CDR3 length: 15 residues. Per the germline V gene, CDR1 is MNHNS and CDR2 is SASEGT. J lost 2 bases, V lost 5 bases, and 7 bases had no gene match. CDR3 sequence: CASSNPGTGQETQYF. In DNA, the CDR3 is TGTGCCAGCAGTAACCCAGGGACAGGACAAGAGACCCAGTACTTC.

This clone appeared many times. This chain links TRBV19 with TRBJ2-3; maybe TRBD1 (6 bases). Germline V CDR1 and CDR2: LNHDA, SQIVND (reference sequence). Trimming removed 3 bases from V and 9 bases from J, with 13 bases in between. The CDR3 runs 13 residues. The CDR3 reads CASSIRTVQTQYF. The DNA of the CDR3 is TGTGCCAGTAGTATCCGGACAGTTCAAACGCAGTATTTT.

In its sample, this clone was seen many times. The chain couples TRBV3-1 to TRBJ2-2; possibly TRBD1 for D (6 bases). This CDR3 region has 14 residues. The germline CDR1 and CDR2 sequences are LGHDT and YNNKEL (reference sequence). Trimming removed 3 bases from V and 6 bases from J, with 11 bases in between. The CDR3 spells CASSQTQGAGELFF. In DNA form, the CDR3 reads TGTGCCAGCAGCCAGACACAGGGCGCCGGGGAGCTGTTTTTT.

This clone was detected ten times or more. The chain couples TRBV6-4 to TRBJ2-1; TRBD1 might be the D (6 bases). The CDR3 is 14 residues long. V was clipped by 0 bases and J by 7 bases, with 10 bases between them. Germline CDR1 is MRHNA and CDR2 is SNTAGT. DNA for the CDR3: TGTGCCAGCAGTGACTCGAACAGGGTGAATGAGCAGTTCTTC. Protein product: CASSDSNRVNEQFF.

Ten or more counts support this clone. The sample carries other DNA sequences with the same CDR3. The V and J genes are TRBV27 and TRBJ1-2; the match to TRBD1 covers 7 bases. Unmatched junction bases numbered 10, after V lost 6 bases and J lost 3 bases. This CDR3 region has 15 residues. CDR1 and CDR2 (germline): MNHEY, SMNVEV (reference sequence). The CDR3: CASRTYRGRDYGYTF. In DNA form, the CDR3 reads TGTGCCAGCAGAACATACAGGGGACGTGACTATGGCTACACCTTC.

This clone has a count of ten or more. V is TRBV28 and J is TRBJ2-7; no firm D call. Germline V gene data show CDR1 as MDHEN and CDR2 as SYDVKM. The CDR3 is made up of 11 amino acids. Trimming took off 7 bases at V and 5 bases at J, with 9 bases between the two ends. This chain's CDR3 is CASTHIHEQYF. CDR3 sequence (DNA): TGTGCCAGCACCCATATCCACGAGCAGTACTTC. Combining the CDR3 with reference TRBV28 and TRBJ2-7 gives the whole variable domain DVKVTQSSRYLVKRTGEKVFLECVQDMDHENMFWYRQDPGLGLRLIYFSYDVKMKEKGDIPEGYSVSREKKERFSLILESASTNQTSMYLCASTHIHEQYFGPGTRLTVT.

Only a few counts were recorded for this clone. Given a much more abundant clone one base away, this may be a read error. The J gene is TRBJ1-1, the V gene TRBV7-8, with D unclear. The CDR3 totals 14 residues. With 2 bases removed from V and 3 bases from J, the gap between germline ends came to 10 bases. From germline, CDR1 is SGHVS and CDR2 FQNEAQ. The CDR3 spells CASSLSTEDTEAFF. CDR3 coding DNA: TGTGCCAGCAGCTTATCCACAGAAGACACTGAAGCTTTCTTT.

This clone was counted many times. This chain connects TRBV9 to TRBJ2-5; D may match TRBD1 or TRBD2 (6 bases each). The CDR3 runs to 16 residues. In germline, CDR1 is SGDLS, CDR2 YYNGEE. V dropped 4 bases and J dropped 5 bases, with 21 bases sitting between them. CDR3 protein: CASSTHVGGRVETQYF. DNA for the CDR3: TGTGCCAGCAGCACGCACGTTGGGGGGCGCGTGGAGACCCAGTACTTC. The full variable domain, its missing parts supplied by reference TRBV9 and TRBJ2-5, is DSGVTQTPKHLITATGQRVTLRCSPRSGDLSVYWYQQSLDQGLQFLIQYYNGEERAKGNILERFSAQQFPDLHSELNLSSLELGDSALYFCASSTHVGGRVETQYFGPGTRLLVL.

This clone has at least ten counts. The chain employs TRBV2 and TRBJ1-5; D perhaps matches TRBD1 (5 bases). The germline V and J ends were trimmed by 6 bases and 2 bases, with 14 bases remaining between them. The CDR3 contains 15 residues. Germline values: CDR1 SNHLY, CDR2 FYNNEI. Written as DNA, the CDR3 is TGTGCCAGCAGACCCCAGGGCGTGGGCAATCAGCCCCAGCATTTT. Protein: CASRPQGVGNQPQHF.

This clone showed up many times. The chain employs TRBV12-3 or TRBV12-4 and TRBJ2-3; D possibly corresponds to TRBD1 (6 bases). This CDR3 is built from 13 residues. V dropped 6 bases and J dropped 3 bases, with 10 bases sitting between them. The CDR3 nucleotides read TGTGCCAGCAGCCAGGGGTCTACAGATACGCAGTATTTT. As protein: CASSQGSTDTQYF.

Many counts were recorded for this clone. This chain uses TRBV6-5 with TRBJ2-2; 11 nucleotides match TRBD2. The CDR3 extends over 19 amino acids. J lost 3 bases, V lost 0 bases, and 9 bases had no gene match. Per the germline V gene, CDR1 is MNHEY and CDR2 is SVGAGI. CDR3: CASSYSGLAGGTHTGELFF. CDR3 sequence (DNA): TGTGCCAGCAGTTACTCCGGTCTAGCGGGGGGAACCCACACCGGGGAGCTGTTTTTT.

Ten or more counts support this clone. The J gene is TRBJ2-3, the V gene TRBV2; 10 bases agree with TRBD2. CDR1 is SNHLY, CDR2 FYNNEI, per germline. The CDR3 totals 20 residues. The V and J ends lost 0 bases and 4 bases, in that order; junction bases with no gene match: 16. The CDR3 DNA is TGTGCCAGCAGTGAAGCAGGAGGAGCGGGAGGGCCATTCGGCGCAGATACGCAGTATTTT. Its protein is CASSEAGGAGGPFGADTQYF.